Presented here are 3 T cell receptor beta chains from one specimen sequenced in a study of T cell responses to AZD1222 COVID-19 vaccine (dated by TCRdb to the early 2020s). The meaning of the sample's time point label: baseline before first vaccination. Libraries were constructed by the immunoSEQ multiplex PCR assay. What TCRdb holds here is the immuneACCESS table cut down to in-frame rearrangements. Part of the clones is not present; checked against another copy, under half of the missing clones reflect an unresolved V gene, and the others are unexplained. This sample lists 150,000 to 200,000 clones; 85% to 95% were detected once. The ten largest clones capture 9.2% of the sample. This material consisted of peripheral blood, taken on day 0 of AZD1222 vaccination. The receptor set was obtained from an adult in good health.

V and J are TRBV5-6 and TRBJ1-2; D is ambiguous. The V end lost 3 bases, the J end lost 8 bases, and 17 bases lay between the germline ends. Germline V gene lookup returns CDR1 SGHDT and CDR2 YYEEEE. The CDR3 loop spans 14 amino acids. CDR3 coding DNA: TGTGCCAGCAGCTCGGACTCCTCCCTGGACGGCTACACCTTC. Encoded protein: CASSSDSSLDGYTF.

The V and J genes are TRBV18 and TRBJ1-1; D is undetermined. The CDR3 has 14 residues. Trimming removed 3 bases from V and 8 bases from J, with 16 bases in between. The germline gives CDR1 KGHSH, CDR2 LQKENI. The CDR3 reads CASSPEIPPVEAFF. The CDR3 bases are TGTGCCAGCTCACCCGAGATACCCCCGGTCGAAGCTTTCTTT.

This clone appeared a single time. The chain uses TRBV7-3 and TRBJ1-1; D gene uncertain. Trimming shortened V by 2 bases and J by 5 bases, and 9 bases separated the two germline ends. Germline V gene data show CDR1 as SGHTA and CDR2 as FQGTGA. There are 13 residues in the CDR3. CDR3 residues: CASSLGRRTEAFF. In nucleotides, the CDR3 is TGTGCCAGCAGCTTAGGGCGCAGGACTGAAGCTTTCTTT.